This TCR beta chain was retrieved from a study of radiation and T cells in renal cell carcinoma. Time point here: baseline pretreatment blood. Treatment here: 15 Gy SBRT to primary tumor, nephrectomy 4 weeks later. The table came from immunoSEQ multiplex PCR; TCRdb's copy has only in-frame clones and leaves some out. Counted here are 130,000 or so clones, 83% occurring once; the ten biggest clones make up under 30%. Germline assignment: CDR1 SGHRS and CDR2 YFSETQ. This CDR3 region has 14 residues. V lost 4 bases to trimming and J lost 6 bases; unmatched junction nucleotides: 10. The sequence derives from a woman in her fifties or sixties with renal cell carcinoma. The rearrangement joins TRBV5-1 to TRBJ2-7, with 7 bases fitting TRBD1. Sequencing used blood, obtained from a patient whose treatment included radiotherapy and nephrectomy. The CDR3 loop is CASSLQQGSREQYF. In DNA form, the CDR3 reads TGCGCCAGCAGCCTCCAACAGGGGTCCCGCGAGCAGTACTTC.